This T cell receptor (beta chain) was captured in a study of response to subunit inactivated influenza vaccine. Points on this clonotype: What it recognizes is unknown.

CDR1 and CDR2 (germline): MGHDK, SYGVNS. This CDR3 has 14 residues. The ends were cut back, 6 bases at V and 0 bases at J, with 12 bases in the middle. TCRdb recomputed calls from the RT-PCR reads with MiXCR, one row per CDR3 protein. The sample holds around 520,000 distinct CDR3 sequences; 25% are singletons and the top ten take approximately 2%. The study, taken as a whole, reports: The authors offered the suggestion that each seasonal influenza vaccination recruits few new T cells.

The chain joins TRBV25-1 to TRBJ2-7; a weak D match, TRBD2 (6 bases). The receptor was isolated from a man in his forties or fifties who received an inactivated influenza vaccine. Material: CD4+ T cells sorted from PBMCs, obtained more than 4 days after vaccination. The CDR3 region is CASSLLGGSYEQYF. The CDR3 nucleotides are TGTGCCAGCAGCCTCCTGGGGGGCTCCTACGAGCAGTACTTC.